One sample yielded the 22 T cell receptor beta chains listed below, sequenced in a study of shared clonotypes between healthy human individuals. Only in-frame clones appear in the TCRdb table, and some are missing; sequencing was by immunoSEQ multiplex PCR. The sample lists over a million clones; around 78% were seen once. Source material: memory CD4+ T cells from PBMCs. Subset meaning: CD45RA-negative fraction. The source is a man aged 18 to 30 in good health. Some clones in this sample may be carry-over from other donors' samples.

This clone turned up a few times. Additional DNA sequences in this sample encode the identical CDR3. This chain links TRBV2 with TRBJ1-1; no definite D call. V lost 8 bases, J lost 3 bases, and 7 bases lay in between. The CDR3 length is 11 residues. Per germline, CDR1 SNHLY and CDR2 FYNNEI. Written as DNA, the CDR3 is TGTGCCAGCGGCCGGGACACTGAAGCTTTCTTT. Its translation is CASGRDTEAFF.

The chain employs TRBV6-1 and TRBJ1-2, with D perhaps matching TRBD1 (5 bases). The germline gives CDR1 MNHNS, CDR2 SASEGT. V was shortened by 1 base and J by 3 bases, with 12 bases between the two germline ends. The CDR3 contains 15 residues. DNA of the CDR3: TGTGCCAGCAGTGAAGTGGGGGGAGAAGACTATGGCTACACCTTC. Protein product: CASSEVGGEDYGYTF.

This sequence joins TRBV6-1 and TRBJ2-7, with 8 nucleotides matching TRBD2. Germline-derived CDR1 and CDR2 are MNHNS and SASEGT. This CDR3 spans 13 amino acids. J gave up 0 bases and V 11 bases, and 6 bases lay outside the gene matches. CDR3 nucleotides: TGTGCCGTACTAGCGGAAAGCTCCTACGAGCAGTACTTC. It yields the protein CAVLAESSYEQYF.

V gene TRBV10-3 combines with J gene TRBJ2-7; possibly TRBD2 for D (6 bases). Germline values: CDR1 ENHRY, CDR2 SYGVKD. The V gene lost 11 bases and the J gene lost 1 base, with 15 bases spanning the gap. This CDR3 spans 13 amino acids. DNA for the CDR3: TGTGCCTCCCGGGAGACAGCTTCCTACGAGCAGTACTTC. It yields the protein CASRETASYEQYF.

This chain joins TRBV10-3 and TRBJ2-2, with 8 bases fitting TRBD2. V lost 10 bases and J lost 7; bases outside the gene matches: 11. This CDR3 spans 14 amino acids. Germline V gives CDR1 ENHRY, CDR2 SYGVKD. CDR3 coding DNA: TGTGCCACCCTTAGCGGGACGGAGGGCGGGGAGCTGTTTTTT. Its translation: CATLSGTEGGELFF.

This chain links TRBV4-3 with TRBJ1-1; D might be TRBD1 (6 bases). Trimming left V 4 bases short and J 2 bases short, with 11 bases between. Looked up from germline, CDR1 is LGHNA and CDR2 is YSLEER. The length of the CDR3 is 14 residues. The CDR3: CASSRRGSNTEAFF. The DNA for the CDR3 is TGCGCCAGCAGCCGGAGGGGGAGTAACACTGAAGCTTTCTTT.

This clone came up once. V is TRBV6-1 and J is TRBJ2-3; the match to TRBD1 covers 9 bases. The V and J ends lost 8 bases and 4 bases, in that order; junction bases with no gene match: 7. The CDR3 totals 14 residues. The germline V gene has CDR1 MNHNS and CDR2 SASEGT. DNA for the CDR3: TGTGCCAGCTTAAGGGACAGGGTCGCAGATACGCAGTATTTT. It codes for CASLRDRVADTQYF.

V and J are TRBV28 and TRBJ2-5; D not resolved. V shed 5 bases and J shed 12 bases, with 16 bases lying between them. Germline loops: CDR1 MDHEN, CDR2 SYDVKM. The CDR3 is made up of 12 amino acids. CDR3 sequence reads: CASSPPGPAKYF. The CDR3 DNA sequence: TGTGCCAGCAGTCCTCCTGGGCCCGCGAAGTACTTC.

The chain joins TRBV5-5 to TRBJ1-1; D not certain. Trimming left V 1 base short and J 2 bases short, with 15 bases between. This CDR3 contains 16 residues. Germline V gene data show CDR1 as SGHKS and CDR2 as YYEKEE (reference sequence). The CDR3 region has the DNA TGTGCCAGCAGCTTGTTGGGCCCCCGGGGAAACACTGAAGCTTTCTTT. Translating it yields CASSLLGPRGNTEAFF.

This sequence joins TRBV11-2 and TRBJ2-6; D gene uncertain. This CDR3 has 13 amino acids. CDR1 and CDR2 (germline): SGHAT, FQNNGV. Trimming removed 6 bases from V and 1 base from J, with 4 bases in between. The CDR3, as DNA: TGTGCCAGCAGTCCTTCTGGGGCCAACGTCCTGACTTTC. This gives the protein CASSPSGANVLTF.

This chain connects TRBV2 to TRBJ2-3; D is undetermined. CDR3 length equals 11 residues. Germline CDR1 reads SNHLY; CDR2 reads FYNNEI. Trimming left V 7 bases short and J 10 bases short, with 12 bases between. The CDR3 DNA is TGTGCCAGCACTGTGGGTCAGGCGCAGTATTTT. Translated, it gives CASTVGQAQYF.

This chain joins TRBV5-1 and TRBJ2-1; 12 nucleotides agree with TRBD2. The CDR3 is 15 amino acids. J was trimmed by 8 bases and V by 5 bases; bases with no gene match: 8. Germline lookup yields CDR1 SGHRS and CDR2 YFSETQ. This CDR3 is CASRALAGGSDEQFF. CDR3 coding DNA: TGCGCCAGCAGGGCTCTAGCGGGAGGGAGCGATGAGCAGTTCTTC.

This chain uses TRBV30 with TRBJ2-1; 7 bases line up with TRBD1. Trimming removed 3 bases from V and 10 bases from J; junction bases left unmatched: 3. Germline CDR1 and CDR2: GTSNPN and SVGIG (reference sequence). The CDR3 sequence is 11 residues long. This chain's CDR3 is CAWRDRDEQFF. CDR3 DNA sequence: TGTGCCTGGAGAGACAGGGACGAGCAGTTCTTC.

V usage is TRBV6-1 and J usage is TRBJ2-5; 7 bases line up with TRBD2. This CDR3 is built from 14 residues. Trimming removed 4 bases from V and 5 bases from J; junction bases left unmatched: 7. Germline CDR1 reads MNHNS; CDR2 reads SASEGT. The CDR3 loop reads CASSGGGALETQYF. As DNA, the CDR3 is TGTGCCAGCAGTGGGGGAGGGGCGTTGGAGACCCAGTACTTC.

The rearrangement uses TRBV7-2 and TRBJ1-2; TRBD1 matches 8 bases. V lost 5 bases and J lost 3; bases outside the gene matches: 8. The CDR3 has 15 residues. From germline, CDR1 is SGHTA and CDR2 FQGNSA. As DNA, the CDR3 is TGTGCCAGCAGCGGCCGGGACAGGACCTACTATGGCTACACCTTC. Its translation is CASSGRDRTYYGYTF. Full variable domain (rest looked up from reference TRBV7-2 and TRBJ1-2): GAGVSQSPSNKVTEKGKDVELRCDPISGHTALYWYRQSLGQGLEFLIYFQGNSAPDKSGLPSDRFSAERTGGSVSTLTIQRTQQEDSAVYLCASSGRDRTYYGYTFGSGTRLTVV.

This clone appeared once. V gene TRBV18 combines with J gene TRBJ2-3; 8 bases line up with TRBD1. CDR3 size: 14 residues. V lost 5 bases to trimming and J lost 4 bases; unmatched junction nucleotides: 5. Germline CDR1 is KGHSH and CDR2 is LQKENI. The DNA for the CDR3 is TGTGCCAGCTCAGCTCAGGGGGCCTCAGATACGCAGTATTTT. Translating it yields CASSAQGASDTQYF.

The chain combines TRBV5-1 with TRBJ2-3, with D perhaps matching TRBD2 (5 bases). Germline assignment: CDR1 SGHRS and CDR2 YFSETQ. V lost 3 bases, J lost 6 bases, and 5 bases lay in between. This CDR3 region has 11 residues. The CDR3 DNA is TGCGCCAGCAGCTGGGAGGATACGCAGTATTTT. It translates to CASSWEDTQYF.

Points on this clone: This same CDR3 is encoded by further DNA sequences in the sample. This chain uses TRBV5-1 with TRBJ1-2; 10 bases agree with TRBD1. Trimming at V came to 4 bases and at J to 2 bases, leaving 2 bases not matched to a gene. The CDR3 contains 14 residues. Per the germline V gene, CDR1 is SGHRS and CDR2 is YFSETQ. The CDR3 region has the DNA TGCGCCAGCAGCGCGGGACAGGGGAACTATGGCTACACCTTC. As protein: CASSAGQGNYGYTF. The full variable domain, completed using reference TRBV5-1 and TRBJ1-2, is KAGVTQTPRYLIKTRGQQVTLSCSPISGHRSVSWYQQTPGQGLQFLFEYFSETQRNKGNFPGRFSGRQFSNSRSEMNVSTLELGDSALYLCASSAGQGNYGYTFGSGTRLTVV.

This clone was observed once. A read error may be the cause here, since a much bigger clone is one base away. Because it lacks the conserved phenylalanine or tryptophan at the end, this CDR3 is likely a read error. This rearrangement joins TRBV20-1 to TRBJ2-7, with D perhaps given as TRBD1 or TRBD2 (6 bases each). This CDR3 contains 11 residues. The V gene lost 7 bases and the J gene lost 3 bases, with 10 bases spanning the gap. Germline V gene data show CDR1 as DFQATT and CDR2 as SNEGSKA (reference sequence). CDR3 residues: CSVGGLYEQYL. The CDR3 DNA is TGCAGTGTAGGGGGGCTCTACGAGCAGTACCTC.

In its sample, this clone was seen once. CDR3 protein: CASSDHSSNQPQHF. For the CDR3, the DNA is TGTGCCAGCAGTGATCACAGCAGCAATCAGCCCCAGCATTTT. The J gene is TRBJ1-5, the V gene TRBV6-1; D is undetermined. The V end was cut by 3 bases, the J end by 1 base, with 7 bases between. The length of the CDR3 is 14 residues. The germline V gene encodes CDR1 MNHNS and CDR2 SASEGT.

The chain links TRBV19 to TRBJ1-5; D remains unclear. Germline CDR1 reads LNHDA; CDR2 reads SQIVND (reference sequence). V was clipped by 2 bases and J by 2 bases, with 4 bases between them. The length of the CDR3 is 13 residues. CDR3 nucleotide sequence: TGTGCCAGTAGTATAACCGGCAATCAGCCCCAGCATTTT. It codes for CASSITGNQPQHF.

The chain couples TRBV28 to TRBJ1-2; D not resolved. This CDR3 region has 11 residues. Germline V gene lookup returns CDR1 MDHEN and CDR2 SYDVKM. The germline V and J ends were trimmed by 2 bases and 14 bases, with 12 bases remaining between them. Here the CDR3 DNA reads TGTGCCAGCAGTTTAATATCCGGCACAACCTTC. Amino acid sequence: CASSLISGTTF.